The 15 T cell receptor beta chains given below trace back to one sample, sequenced in a study of CD8 T cells in ankylosing spondylitis. One entry per CDR3 protein results from TCRdb running MiXCR on the 5' RACE reads. This repertoire shows 250,000 to 400,000 distinct CDR3 sequences, roughly 12% found once; its top ten account for about a tenth. Sample: blood, either unsorted or a sorted T cell fraction (not recorded which). These receptor sequences come from a female donor with ankylosing spondylitis or in good health (not recorded which).

This clonotype was observed at least ten times. Germline and junction disagree at one end, which may indicate a read error. This rearrangement joins TRBV5-1 to TRBJ1-3, with D perhaps matching TRBD1 (5 bases). This CDR3 spans 14 amino acids. Germline CDR1 SGHRS, CDR2 YFSETQ. The CDR3 loop reads CASSLGPAGNTIYF. CDR3 nucleotide sequence: TGCGCCAGCAGTTTGGGGCCAGCTGGAAACACCATATATTTT.

This clonotype has at least ten counts. This sequence joins TRBV20-1 and TRBJ2-3, with D unclear. The CDR3 is 13 amino acids. V shed 4 bases and J shed 0 bases, with 8 bases lying between them. Germline values: CDR1 DFQATT, CDR2 SNEGSKA (reference sequence). CDR3 residues: CSATQDSTDTQYF. The CDR3 DNA reads TGCAGTGCTACCCAAGACAGCACAGATACGCAGTATTTT.

This clonotype was observed a few times. This chain uses TRBV7-2 with TRBJ1-5; D remains ambiguous. The V and J ends lost 1 base and 4 bases respectively, with 11 bases between them. Looked up from germline, CDR1 is SGHTA and CDR2 is FQGNSA. The CDR3 spans 15 residues. The CDR3 nucleotides are TGTGCCAGCAGCTTAGTTCCAGGAGTAAATCAGCCCCAGCATTTT. Translated: CASSLVPGVNQPQHF.

The CDR3 DNA sequence: TGTGCCAGCAGCCAAGGTTTGGGGGCCGGCGAGCAGTACTTC. This translates into CASSQGLGAGEQYF. The chain couples TRBV3-1 to TRBJ2-7, with D perhaps TRBD1 (6 bases). The germline gives CDR1 LGHDT, CDR2 YNNKEL (reference sequence). The CDR3 is made up of 14 amino acids. V shed 1 base and J shed 6 bases, with 13 bases lying between them.

This clonotype has at least ten counts. This chain links TRBV6-2 or TRBV6-3 with TRBJ1-5, with D perhaps TRBD1 (5 bases). The ends were cut back, 6 bases at V and 2 bases at J, with 11 bases in the middle. The CDR3 has 14 amino acids. Germline V lookup: CDR1 MNHEY, CDR2 SVGEGT. CDR3 DNA sequence: TGTGCCAGCAGGCGGGACGTTCGCAATCAGCCCCAGCATTTT. Encoded protein: CASRRDVRNQPQHF.

This clonotype has at least ten counts. CDR3 sequence reads: CSAWGGTATNEKLFF. CDR3 DNA sequence: TGCAGTGCCTGGGGGGGGACAGCAACTAATGAAAAACTGTTTTTT. The chain combines TRBV20-1 with TRBJ1-4; 7 bases map to TRBD1. CDR3 size: 15 residues. CDR1 and CDR2 (germline): DFQATT, SNEGSKA (reference sequence). V lost 6 bases, J lost 0 bases, and 7 bases stayed unmatched.

The chain uses TRBV10-3 and TRBJ1-2; D unclear. V was pared by 7 bases and J by 1 base, with 10 bases between. The CDR3 is made up of 13 amino acids. Germline values: CDR1 ENHRY, CDR2 SYGVKD. The DNA for the CDR3 is TGTGCCATCACCCTGACGGATAACTATGGCTACACCTTC. Amino acid sequence: CAITLTDNYGYTF.

This clonotype showed up many times. V and J are TRBV29-1 and TRBJ2-7; D call uncertain. V was trimmed by 1 base and J by 0 bases, leaving 7 bases between them. This CDR3 has 13 residues. The V gene's germline CDR1 is SQVTM and CDR2 ANQGSEA. The CDR3 protein is CSVEGISSYEQYF. The DNA for the CDR3 is TGCAGCGTTGAAGGGATTAGCTCCTACGAGCAGTACTTC.

In its sample, this clonotype was seen many times. Germline is not matched at one junction end, which may reflect a read error. The rearrangement uses TRBV5-1 and TRBJ1-1; TRBD1 aligns across 8 bases. The CDR3 runs 14 residues. CDR1 is SGHRS, CDR2 YFSETQ, per germline. The CDR3 is CASSPGTGNTEAFF. The CDR3 region has the DNA TGTGCCAGCTCACCTGGGACAGGGAACACTGAAGCTTTCTTT.

This clonotype has a count of ten or more. V usage is TRBV9 and J usage is TRBJ1-6; D gene uncertain. The ends were cut back, 4 bases at V and 7 bases at J, with 12 bases in the middle. Looked up from germline, CDR1 is SGDLS and CDR2 is YYNGEE. This CDR3 region has 14 residues. The CDR3 DNA reads as TGTGCCAGCAGCCTTCTTATAAGCAATTCACCCCTCCACTTT. Residues: CASSLLISNSPLHF.

This chain uses TRBV5-1 with TRBJ1-1; D remains unclear. Germline V gives CDR1 SGHRS, CDR2 YFSETQ. CDR3 length: 15 amino acids. The V gene lost 4 bases and the J gene lost 1 base, with 14 bases spanning the gap. CDR3 loop: CASSPDGGRNTEAFF. The CDR3 DNA follows: TGCGCCAGCAGCCCGGATGGAGGGAGGAACACTGAAGCTTTCTTT.

This clonotype was observed at least ten times. The rearrangement joins TRBV14 to TRBJ1-2, with D uncertain. CDR3 size: 13 residues. CDR1 and CDR2 from the germline V gene are SGHDN and FVKESK. Trimming stripped 6 bases from V and 2 bases from J, with 10 bases between. The CDR3 protein is CASSQQSNYGYTF. The CDR3 coding sequence is TGTGCCAGCAGTCAACAGTCGAACTATGGCTACACCTTC.

This clonotype occurred a few times. The V and J genes are TRBV7-9 and TRBJ1-6, with D maybe TRBD1 (5 bases). Germline-derived CDR1 and CDR2 are SEHNR and FQNEAQ (reference sequence). V lost 5 bases and J lost 4, with 15 bases in between. The CDR3 sequence is 16 residues long. CDR3 residues: CASSPWGGRYNSPLHF. The CDR3 DNA follows: TGTGCCAGCAGCCCGTGGGGGGGACGGTATAATTCACCCCTCCACTTT.

Note on this clonotype: A much larger clone lies a single base off, so this may be a read error. The rearrangement joins TRBV5-1 to TRBJ2-3, with 7 bases aligning to TRBD2. The V and J ends lost 4 bases and 4 bases, in that order; junction bases with no gene match: 12. CDR1 is SGHRS and CDR2 is YFSETQ in the germline V gene. The CDR3 is 16 amino acids. CDR3 protein: CASSVGTNGGADTQYF. The CDR3 DNA sequence: TGCGCCAGCAGCGTGGGGACTAACGGAGGCGCAGATACGCAGTATTTT.

The chain links TRBV24-1 to TRBJ2-5; 8 bases match TRBD1. The junction had 5 bases not matched to a gene; V was cut back by 5 bases and J by 1 base. This CDR3 is 15 amino acids long. From germline, CDR1 is KGHDR and CDR2 SFDVKD. This CDR3 reads CATSASGQGQETQYF. The DNA of the CDR3 is TGTGCCACCAGTGCCAGCGGACAGGGCCAAGAGACCCAGTACTTC.